Listed below are T cell receptor beta chains from one sample, sequenced in a study of T cell repertoires in cytomegalovirus infection. TCRdb itself ran the reads through MiXCR, one entry per CDR3 protein. Of some 800,000 distinct CDR3 sequences listed, approximately 29% were seen once; the top ten hold 12%. The antigens for these receptors are not known. Sequencing used cultured CD8+ T cells from PBMCs, obtained from culture after CMV antigen stimulation. All receptors come from a human donor in good health (CMV status not recorded). Some clones in this sample may be carry-over from other donors' samples. Each CDR3 is given with its conserved first and last residue. The D gene is left open where the match is weak. Size values are once, few and many counts, or a class for expanded clones, and some rows have none.

D: .
J: TRBJ1-1
V: TRBV13
size: .
CDR3: CASSSQLGDPEAFF
DNA: TGTGCCAGCAGCTCCCAACTCGGCGATCCAGAAGCTTTCTTT

D: .
J: TRBJ1-3
V: TRBV6-5
size: few
CDR3: CASSYPLGNTIYF
DNA: TGTGCCAGCAGTTACCCTTTGGGAAACACCATATATTTT

D: .
J: TRBJ1-1
V: TRBV27
size: .
CDR3: CASSPFGVTEAFF
DNA: TGTGCCAGCAGTCCCTTTGGGGTGACTGAAGCTTTCTTT

D: TRBD1
J: TRBJ2-7
V: TRBV14
size: few
CDR3: CASSHDRGHEQYF
DNA: TGTGCCAGCAGCCACGACAGGGGGCACGAGCAGTACTTC

D: .
J: TRBJ1-5
V: TRBV7-4
size: .
CDR3: CASSPNTGGNQPQHF
DNA: TGTGCCAGCAGCCCAAATACCGGTGGCAATCAGCCCCAGCATTTT

D: .
J: TRBJ2-5
V: TRBV27
size: .
CDR3: CASSWGGRSDTQYF
DNA: TGTGCCAGCAGTTGGGGCGGCAGATCGGACACCCAGTACTTC

D: .
J: TRBJ1-5
V: TRBV27
size: few
CDR3: CASSRTGNYQPQHF
DNA: TGTGCCAGCAGTCGGACGGGGAATTATCAGCCCCAGCATTTT

D: .
J: TRBJ1-2
V: TRBV10-2
size: .
CDR3: CASSEGQGGNWYGYTF
DNA: TGCGCCAGCAGTGAAGGGCAGGGAGGGAACTGGTATGGCTACACCTTC

D: .
J: TRBJ2-2
V: TRBV4-2
size: .
CDR3: CASSLTVANTGELFF
DNA: TGTGCCAGCAGCCTAACGGTGGCAAACACCGGGGAGCTGTTTTTT

D: .
J: TRBJ2-3
V: TRBV7-5
size: few
CDR3: CISVPEASRGVQGERDTQYF
DNA: .

D: .
J: TRBJ2-7
V: TRBV19
size: once
CDR3: CASSIGGAQHEQYF
DNA: TGTGCCAGTAGTATTGGGGGGGCTCAACACGAGCAGTACTTC

D: .
J: TRBJ2-1
V: TRBV7-9
size: .
CDR3: CASSLAERLDNEQFF
DNA: TGTGCCAGCAGCTTAGCGGAGAGACTGGACAATGAGCAGTTCTTC

D: .
J: TRBJ2-2
V: TRBV19
size: few
CDR3: CASLGGYAGELFF
DNA: TGTGCCAGTCTGGGGGGATACGCCGGGGAGCTGTTTTTT

D: TRBD2
J: TRBJ2-1
V: TRBV19
size: few
CDR3: CASSGTSVYNEQFF
DNA: TGTGCCAGTAGTGGGACTAGCGTCTACAATGAGCAGTTCTTC

D: .
J: TRBJ2-2
V: TRBV6-1
size: many
CDR3: CASRDTGTFSELFF
DNA: TGTGCCAGCAGAGACACTGGTACTTTTTCGGAGCTGTTTTTT

D: .
J: TRBJ2-7
V: TRBV7-4
size: .
CDR3: CASTTGQTYEQYF
DNA: TGTGCCAGCACTACTGGGCAGACTTACGAGCAGTACTTC

D: .
J: TRBJ1-2
V: TRBV27
size: few
CDR3: CASSYGGGRDGYTF
DNA: TGTGCCAGCAGTTATGGCGGGGGGCGTGATGGCTACACCTTC

D: .
J: TRBJ2-5
V: TRBV7-6
size: many
CDR3: CASSLGGAPGETQYF
DNA: TGTGCCAGCAGCTTAGGTGGGGCCCCAGGGGAGACCCAGTACTTC

D: .
J: TRBJ1-6
V: TRBV6-5
size: few
CDR3: CASSYSPDYYDNSPLHF
DNA: TGTGCCAGCAGTTACTCCCCCGATTATTATGATAATTCACCCCTCCACTTT

D: .
J: TRBJ2-5
V: TRBV6-1
size: .
CDR3: CASAFPGLQRETQYF
DNA: TGTGCCAGCGCTTTCCCCGGGCTACAACGGGAGACCCAGTACTTC

D: TRBD2
J: TRBJ2-1
V: TRBV10-3
size: .
CDR3: CAISESIAGAFYNEQFF
DNA: TGTGCCATCAGTGAGTCGATAGCGGGGGCCTTCTACAATGAGCAGTTCTTC

D: TRBD2
J: TRBJ2-1
V: TRBV29-1
size: .
CDR3: CSAVGGGEFNEQFF
DNA: TGCAGCGCCGTCGGCGGGGGGGAGTTCAATGAGCAGTTCTTC

D: .
J: TRBJ2-2
V: TRBV5-4
size: .
CDR3: CASSFQGRGTGELFF
DNA: TGTGCCAGCAGCTTCCAGGGGAGAGGCACCGGGGAGCTGTTTTTT

D: .
J: TRBJ1-2
V: TRBV2
size: few
CDR3: CASSEEEGMNYGYTF
DNA: TGTGCCAGCAGTGAAGAGGAGGGCATGAACTATGGCTACACCTTC

D: .
J: TRBJ1-2
V: TRBV7-6
size: few
CDR3: CASSLEFGGKLDGYTF
DNA: TGTGCCAGCAGCTTAGAATTTGGGGGGAAACTAGATGGCTACACCTTC

D: .
J: TRBJ2-5
V: TRBV7-8
size: few
CDR3: CASSLAVGTAQETQYF
DNA: TGTGCCAGCAGCTTAGCGGTAGGGACGGCCCAAGAGACCCAGTACTTC

D: .
J: TRBJ2-7
V: TRBV27
size: .
CDR3: CASTPRPRLEQYF
DNA: TGTGCCAGCACCCCCAGACCGCGACTCGAGCAGTACTTC

D: .
J: TRBJ1-2
V: TRBV2
size: few
CDR3: CASSGTRDYTF
DNA: TGTGCCAGCAGTGGGACGAGAGATTACACCTTC

D: .
J: TRBJ2-7
V: TRBV5-1
size: .
CDR3: CASSWGDRGSSYEQYF
DNA: TGCGCCAGCAGCTGGGGGGACAGAGGAAGCTCCTACGAGCAGTACTTC

D: .
J: TRBJ1-2
V: TRBV4-1
size: .
CDR3: CASSQALGGVRGDYTF
DNA: TGCGCCAGCAGCCAAGCCCTAGGGGGGGTAAGAGGCGACTACACCTTC

D: TRBD2
J: TRBJ2-1
V: TRBV7-9
size: few
CDR3: CASPGTSGAYNEQFF
DNA: TGTGCCAGCCCGGGTACTAGCGGGGCCTACAATGAGCAGTTCTTC

D: TRBD1
J: TRBJ1-5
V: TRBV28
size: many
CDR3: CASSNRGSNQPQHF
DNA: TGTGCCAGCAGTAACAGGGGGTCCAATCAGCCCCAGCATTTT

D: TRBD1
J: TRBJ2-7
V: TRBV7-6
size: .
CDR3: CASSLAGQGFYEQYF
DNA: TGTGCCAGCAGCTTAGCGGGACAGGGGTTTTACGAGCAGTACTTC

D: TRBD1
J: TRBJ2-1
V: TRBV5-4
size: .
CDR3: CASSLDRGTYNEQFF
DNA: TGTGCCAGCAGCTTGGACAGGGGAACCTACAATGAGCAGTTCTTC

D: .
J: TRBJ2-2
V: TRBV7-9
size: many
CDR3: CASSSTGTGELFF
DNA: TGTGCCAGCAGCTCCACAGGGACCGGGGAGCTGTTTTTT

D: .
J: TRBJ1-4
V: TRBV6-1
size: many
CDR3: CASASGEKLFF
DNA: TGTGCCAGTGCATCGGGTGAAAAACTGTTTTTT

D: TRBD1
J: TRBJ2-3
V: TRBV12-3/TRBV12-4
size: .
CDR3: CASSRTGPTDTQYF
DNA: TGTGCCAGCAGCCGGACAGGACCCACAGATACGCAGTATTTT

D: .
J: TRBJ2-5
V: TRBV15
size: few
CDR3: CATSPRAGPQETQYF
DNA: TGTGCCACCAGCCCCAGGGCAGGGCCCCAAGAGACCCAGTACTTC

D: .
J: TRBJ1-5
V: TRBV6-5
size: few
CDR3: CASSTTGAPQHF
DNA: TGTGCCAGCAGTACTACCGGGGCCCCCCAGCATTTT

D: .
J: TRBJ2-1
V: TRBV7-2
size: .
CDR3: CASSFVGESYNEQFF
DNA: TGTGCCAGCAGCTTCGTGGGGGAATCCTACAATGAGCAGTTCTTC